A selection of T cell receptor beta chains follows, all from one sample in a study of shared clonotypes between healthy human individuals. Only in-frame clones appear in the TCRdb table, and some are missing; sequencing was by immunoSEQ multiplex PCR. The table shows 2 million to 2.5 million clones, with over 85% occurring only once. Sequencing used naive CD4+ T cells sorted from blood. These receptors were obtained from a man younger than 30 in good health. Both conserved end residues are part of each CDR3. The order of the fields is CDR3 protein, CDR3 DNA, clone size, J gene, V gene, D gene. The D gene is left open where the match is weak. Not every row has a clone size; where given, it reads once, few, many or a size class.

CASSTLGMSKNIQYF TGTGCCAGCAGTACCTTAGGGATGTCCAAAAACATTCAGTACTTC . TRBJ2-4 TRBV2 .
CASSLSPFGGTEAFF TGTGCCAGCAGTTTATCACCCTTTGGGGGCACTGAAGCTTTCTTT . TRBJ1-1 TRBV28 .
CACHGQGSRHYGYTF TGTGCCTGTCACGGGCAGGGGAGTCGTCACTATGGCTACACCTTC . TRBJ1-2 TRBV30 .
CASSQNVQPIYGYTF TGTGCCAGCAGCCAAAACGTACAGCCCATCTATGGCTACACCTTC . TRBJ1-2 TRBV5-4 .
CASSQPLQGRGYTF TGTGCCAGCAGTCAACCCTTACAGGGACGGGGCTACACCTTC . TRBJ1-2 TRBV5-5 .
CASSEALQGDTIYF TGTGCCAGCAGTGAAGCGTTGCAGGGAGACACCATATATTTT . TRBJ1-3 TRBV6-1 .
CATSRDKTATYEQYF TGTGCCACCAGCAGAGATAAAACGGCAACCTACGAGCAGTACTTC . TRBJ2-7 TRBV15 .
CASKTFLAGTYNEQFF TGCGCCAGCAAGACTTTCCTAGCGGGAACCTACAATGAGCAGTTCTTC . TRBJ2-1 TRBV10-2 TRBD2
CASSQDFVGSDSYQETQYF TGCGCCAGCAGCCAAGATTTCGTAGGGTCAGACTCGTACCAAGAGACCCAGTACTTC . TRBJ2-5 TRBV4-3 .
CAYTKDPNTEAFF TGTGCCTACACAAAGGACCCGAACACTGAAGCTTTCTTT once TRBJ1-1 TRBV30 .
CASSSSGGPGYTF TGTGCCAGCAGTTCCTCCGGGGGTCCGGGCTACACCTTC . TRBJ1-2 TRBV6-6 .
CSARGLETQYF TGCAGTGCTAGGGGGCTGGAGACCCAGTACTTC . TRBJ2-5 TRBV20-1 .
CASRLQGFQETQYF TGCGCCAGCAGATTACAGGGTTTCCAAGAGACCCAGTACTTC . TRBJ2-5 TRBV5-1 .
CASRLRVGQYTGELFF TGTGCCAGCAGATTAAGGGTCGGCCAATACACCGGGGAGCTGTTTTTT . TRBJ2-2 TRBV7-9 .
CASSVLGGEQFF TGTGCCAGCAGCGTCTTAGGGGGTGAGCAGTTCTTC . TRBJ2-1 TRBV7-9 .
CASSPALDGYTF TGTGCCAGCAGCCCTGCCTTGGACGGCTACACCTTC . TRBJ1-2 TRBV7-2 .
CASSSTFFRDPSYEQYF TGTGCCAGCAGCTCGACCTTTTTCCGGGACCCCTCCTACGAGCAGTACTTC once TRBJ2-7 TRBV7-9 .
CASSVAAGGGEQYF TGTGCCAGCAGCGTAGCTGCGGGAGGAGGGGAGCAGTACTTC . TRBJ2-7 TRBV9 TRBD2
CASSPQKFSNTEAFF TGTGCCAGCTCACCACAGAAGTTTTCGAACACTGAAGCTTTCTTT once TRBJ1-1 TRBV18 .
CAIVTGGSYGYTF TGTGCCATAGTGACAGGGGGCAGCTATGGCTACACCTTC . TRBJ1-2 TRBV28 TRBD1
CASSLVGTPPMEQYF TGTGCCAGCAGCTTAGTTGGGACCCCCCCTATGGAGCAGTACTTC . TRBJ2-7 TRBV7-2 .
CASSFSGATGELFF TGCGCCAGCAGCTTTAGCGGAGCCACCGGGGAGCTGTTTTTT . TRBJ2-2 TRBV5-1 .
CAISNQAGTGSYEQYF TGTGCCATTTCGAATCAAGCCGGGACAGGGTCCTACGAGCAGTACTTC . TRBJ2-7 TRBV10-3 TRBD1
CASGGIGRTDTQYF TGTGCCAGCGGGGGAATTGGGAGAACAGATACGCAGTATTTT . TRBJ2-3 TRBV5-4 .
CASSPGPQSFGYEQYF TGTGCCAGCTCACCAGGTCCACAGTCCTTCGGCTACGAGCAGTACTTC . TRBJ2-7 TRBV18 .
CASSPPPGGVDSPLHF TGTGCCAGCTCACCACCCCCGGGGGGGGTGGATTCACCCCTCCACTTT . TRBJ1-6 TRBV18 .
CSAAGNQPQHF TGCAGTGCTGCGGGGAATCAGCCCCAGCATTTT . TRBJ1-5 TRBV20-1 .
CASSLGGTYEQYF TGCGCCAGCAGCTTAGGGGGAACCTACGAGCAGTACTTC once TRBJ2-7 TRBV5-1 .
CASSVRTGTSTDTQYF TGTGCCAGCAGCGTCCGGACAGGGACAAGCACAGATACGCAGTATTTT . TRBJ2-3 TRBV9 TRBD1
CASSRQQSSNQPQHF TGTGCCAGTAGTCGGCAGCAATCTAGCAATCAGCCCCAGCATTTT . TRBJ1-5 TRBV19 .
CASSLVGRVLSEQFF TGCGCCAGCAGCTTAGTAGGGAGGGTCCTAAGTGAGCAGTTCTTC . TRBJ2-1 TRBV5-1 TRBD2
CASSLSISGGIKNTGELFF TGTGCCAGCAGCTTATCCATTAGCGGGGGGATTAAGAACACCGGGGAGCTGTTTTTT . TRBJ2-2 TRBV7-3 TRBD2
CASLRGRHEKLFF TGTGCCAGCTTACGGGGGCGTCATGAAAAACTGTTTTTT . TRBJ1-4 TRBV6-6 .
CASSTGVIRTDTQYF TGTGCCAGTAGTACCGGGGTGATAAGGACAGATACGCAGTATTTT . TRBJ2-3 TRBV19 .
CASSLADTGELFF TGTGCCAGCAGCTTAGCTGACACCGGGGAGCTGTTTTTT . TRBJ2-2 TRBV7-2 .
CASSFRNREILYNEQFF TGCGCCAGCAGCTTTAGAAACCGGGAAATTCTGTACAATGAGCAGTTCTTC . TRBJ2-1 TRBV5-1 .
CASRTGSSYNSPLHF TGTGCCAGCAGGACAGGGAGCTCCTATAATTCACCCCTCCACTTT . TRBJ1-6 TRBV28 TRBD1
CASSLRSGSSYEQYF TGTGCCAGCAGCTTACGTTCCGGGAGCTCCTACGAGCAGTACTTC . TRBJ2-7 TRBV7-6 .
CAISAPGRNYEQYF TGTGCCATCAGCGCCCCCGGGAGGAACTACGAGCAGTACTTC once TRBJ2-7 TRBV10-3 TRBD2
CASSSGQIDNSPLHF TGTGCCAGCAGTTCGGGACAGATCGATAATTCACCCCTCCACTTT . TRBJ1-6 TRBV6-6 TRBD1
CASSQDRGISNQPQHF TGCGCCAGCAGCCAAGATCGAGGGATTAGCAATCAGCCCCAGCATTTT . TRBJ1-5 TRBV4-3 .